This T cell receptor (beta chain) was documented in a study of cytomegalovirus exposure and HLA in healthy donors. PCR was performed using 60 Vbeta and 13 Jbeta primers. Using immunoSEQ multiplex PCR, the repertoire was profiled, and TCRdb retains in-frame clones only, with some absent. The sample lists about 160,000 clones; about three quarters were seen once. Germline V gene data show CDR1 as MNHNS and CDR2 as SASEGT. After removal of 4 bases from V and 3 bases from J, the junction contained 8 bases not matched to a gene. The CDR3 spans 16 residues. This TCR was sampled from a woman under 40 in good health and CMV-seronegative. The sample consisted of PBMCs. The rearrangement uses TRBV6-1 and TRBJ1-4; the match to TRBD1 covers 7 bases. As DNA, the CDR3 is TGTGCCAGCAGTGGACACAGGGGAGCACCTAATGAAAAACTGTTTTTT. It translates to CASSGHRGAPNEKLFF.